This entry is about one T cell receptor (beta chain). This record belongs to a study of blood T cell repertoires in COVID-19. In the original processing: Estimated nucleated cell counts came from reference gene primer amplification. Profiling relied on immunoSEQ multiplex PCR, and the TCRdb table lists in-frame clones only, not all of them. The V and J calls and clone size come from that table; D and trimming were worked out from the DNA. The sample holds 330,000 or so clones; roughly 86% are singletons and the top ten take 7.5% to 10%. Source material: peripheral blood. The TCR originated in a man aged 25-40 years with COVID-19, enrolled during active disease.

CDR3 nucleotides: TGTGCCAGCAGCAGAGAGGGGCGACAGGGGGACACTGAAGCTTTCTTT. Translation: CASSREGRQGDTEAFF. The chain is built from TRBV21-1 and TRBJ1-1; TRBD1 is the table's D call, not checked against the DNA. TRBV21-1 is marked as a pseudogene. This CDR3 comprises 16 residues.